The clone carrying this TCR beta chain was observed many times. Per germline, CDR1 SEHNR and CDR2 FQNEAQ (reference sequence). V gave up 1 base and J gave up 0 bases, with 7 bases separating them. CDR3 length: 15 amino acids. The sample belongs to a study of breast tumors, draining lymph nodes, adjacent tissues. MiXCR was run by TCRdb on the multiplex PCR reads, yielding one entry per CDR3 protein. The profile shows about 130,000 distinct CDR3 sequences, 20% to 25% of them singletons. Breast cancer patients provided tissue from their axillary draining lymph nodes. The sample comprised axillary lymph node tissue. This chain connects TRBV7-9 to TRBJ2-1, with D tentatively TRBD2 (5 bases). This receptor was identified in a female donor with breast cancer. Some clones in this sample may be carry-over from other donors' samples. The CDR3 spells CASSLDRGSYNEQFF. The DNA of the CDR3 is TGTGCCAGCAGCTTAGACCGGGGCTCCTACAATGAGCAGTTCTTC.